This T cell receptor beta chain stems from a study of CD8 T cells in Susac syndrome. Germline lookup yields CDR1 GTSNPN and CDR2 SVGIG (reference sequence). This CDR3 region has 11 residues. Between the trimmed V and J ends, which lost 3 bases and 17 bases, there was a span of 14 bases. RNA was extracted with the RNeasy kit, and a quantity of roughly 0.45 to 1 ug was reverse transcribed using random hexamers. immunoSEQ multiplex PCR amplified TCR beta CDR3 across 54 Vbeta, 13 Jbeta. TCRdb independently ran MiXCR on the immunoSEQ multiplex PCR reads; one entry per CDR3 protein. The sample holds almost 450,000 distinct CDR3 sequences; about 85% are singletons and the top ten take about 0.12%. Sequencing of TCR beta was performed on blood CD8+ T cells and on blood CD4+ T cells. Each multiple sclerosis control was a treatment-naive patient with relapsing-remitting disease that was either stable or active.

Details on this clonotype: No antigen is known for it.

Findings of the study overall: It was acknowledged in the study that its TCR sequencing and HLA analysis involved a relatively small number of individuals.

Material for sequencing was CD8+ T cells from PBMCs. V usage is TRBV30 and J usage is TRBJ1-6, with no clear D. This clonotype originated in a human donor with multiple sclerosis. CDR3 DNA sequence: TGTGCCTGGAGGGGTGGCGGCTCCATCCACTTT. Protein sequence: CAWRGGGSIHF.